What follows is one T cell receptor beta chain and its context. This entry is derived from a study of blood T cell repertoires in COVID-19. Study at large: PBMCs, B-cell-depleted T cells, or T cells provided the cDNA or gDNA that made up the material.

V lost 2 bases to trimming and J lost 8 bases, with 18 bases between them. CDR3 length: 15 amino acids. Germline-derived CDR1 and CDR2 are LNHDA and SQIVND (reference sequence). Recruits, aged roughly 18 to 100 years, lived in under 25 US areas. Those designated as exposed participants met a COVID-19 case within 2 weeks before study entry. Per the original methods: Estimates of nucleated cell counts were drawn from the amplification of reference gene primers. This table comes from immunoSEQ multiplex PCR, and its TCRdb copy is limited to in-frame clones, with some not included. V, J and clone size are taken as reported in that table, and D and trimming were inferred from the DNA itself. The sample consists of about 300,000 clones, roughly 91% of them appearing once.

This TCR came from a woman aged 45-65 years who had been exposed to COVID-19. The chain recombines TRBV19 with TRBJ1-2; D is uncertain. The material sequenced was PBMCs or T cells enriched from blood (not recorded which). CDR3 loop: CASSISLLPPIGYTF. The CDR3, as DNA: TGTGCCAGTAGTATATCACTCCTGCCCCCCATCGGCTACACCTTC.